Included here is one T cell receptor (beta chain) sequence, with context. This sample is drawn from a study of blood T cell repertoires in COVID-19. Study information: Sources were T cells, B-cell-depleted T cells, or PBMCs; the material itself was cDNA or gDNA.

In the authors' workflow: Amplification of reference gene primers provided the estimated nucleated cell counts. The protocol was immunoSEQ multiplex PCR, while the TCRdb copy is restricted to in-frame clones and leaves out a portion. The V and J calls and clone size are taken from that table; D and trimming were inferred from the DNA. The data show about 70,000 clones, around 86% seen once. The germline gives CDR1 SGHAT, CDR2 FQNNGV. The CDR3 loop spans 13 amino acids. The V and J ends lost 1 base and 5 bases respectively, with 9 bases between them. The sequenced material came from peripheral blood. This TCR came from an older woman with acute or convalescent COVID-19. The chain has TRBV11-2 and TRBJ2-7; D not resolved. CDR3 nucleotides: TGTGCCAGCAGCTTAGCCCAGTTGCACGAGCAGTACTTC. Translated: CASSLAQLHEQYF.